This TCR beta chain comes out of a study of sequential checkpoint blockade in melanoma. This CDR3 is built from 14 residues. The V gene's germline CDR1 is MGHRA and CDR2 YSYEKL. V gave up 4 bases and J gave up 6 bases; unmatched junction bases: 2. TCRdb keeps only in-frame clones here, not all; method: immunoSEQ multiplex PCR. The top ten hold around three fifths of the sample, which has some 11,000 clones, 75% to 80% seen once. This sample's treatment: randomized to nivolumab then ipilimumab (arm A) or the reverse (arm B). Remarks on this clone: This specimen includes other DNA sequences encoding the same CDR3.

The sequence was collected from a human donor with melanoma. This chain joins TRBV4-1 and TRBJ1-5; 11 bases fit TRBD1. The specimen comprised CD8+ T cells sorted from blood (inferred from file names), sampled from a patient given nivolumab and ipilimumab in sequence. This CDR3 reads CASSLGTGGQPQHF. In DNA form, the CDR3 reads TGCGCCAGCAGCCTTGGGACAGGGGGTCAGCCCCAGCATTTT.